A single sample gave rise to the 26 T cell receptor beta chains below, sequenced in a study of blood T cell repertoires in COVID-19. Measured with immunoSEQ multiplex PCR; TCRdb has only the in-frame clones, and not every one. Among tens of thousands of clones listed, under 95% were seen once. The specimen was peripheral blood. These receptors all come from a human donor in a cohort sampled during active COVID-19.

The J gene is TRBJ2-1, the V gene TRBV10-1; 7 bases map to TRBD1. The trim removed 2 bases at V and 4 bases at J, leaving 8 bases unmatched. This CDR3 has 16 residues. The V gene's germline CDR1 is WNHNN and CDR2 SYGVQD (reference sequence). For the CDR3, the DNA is TGCGCCAGCAGTGAGGACCCACAGGGGTTATACAATGAGCAGTTCTTC. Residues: CASSEDPQGLYNEQFF.

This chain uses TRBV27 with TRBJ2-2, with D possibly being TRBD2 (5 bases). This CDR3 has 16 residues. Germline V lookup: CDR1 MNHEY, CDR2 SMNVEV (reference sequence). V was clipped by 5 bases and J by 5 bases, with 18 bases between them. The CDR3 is CASSQFATTGTGELFF. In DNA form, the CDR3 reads TGTGCCAGCAGTCAGTTCGCCACGACGGGAACCGGGGAGCTGTTTTTT.

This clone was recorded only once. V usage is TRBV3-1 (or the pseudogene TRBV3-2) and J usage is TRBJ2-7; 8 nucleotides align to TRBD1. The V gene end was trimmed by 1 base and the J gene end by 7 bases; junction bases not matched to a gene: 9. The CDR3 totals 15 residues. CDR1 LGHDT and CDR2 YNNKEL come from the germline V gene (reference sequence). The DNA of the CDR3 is TGTGCCAGCAGCCAAGGCGGACAGGGACACACGGAGCAGTACTTC. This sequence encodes CASSQGGQGHTEQYF.

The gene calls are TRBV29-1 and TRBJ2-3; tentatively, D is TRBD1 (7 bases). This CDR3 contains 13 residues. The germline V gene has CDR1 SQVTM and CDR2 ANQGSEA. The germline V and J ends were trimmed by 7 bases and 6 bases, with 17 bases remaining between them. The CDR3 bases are TGCAGCGCTCGGACAGGAGGGGGGGATACGCAGTATTTT. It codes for CSARTGGGDTQYF.

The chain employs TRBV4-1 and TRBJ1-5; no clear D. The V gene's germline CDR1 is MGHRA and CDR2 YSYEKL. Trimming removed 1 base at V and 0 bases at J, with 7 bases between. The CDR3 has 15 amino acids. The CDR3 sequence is CASSQATVSNQPQHF. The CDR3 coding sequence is TGCGCCAGCAGCCAAGCAACAGTTAGCAATCAGCCCCAGCATTTT.

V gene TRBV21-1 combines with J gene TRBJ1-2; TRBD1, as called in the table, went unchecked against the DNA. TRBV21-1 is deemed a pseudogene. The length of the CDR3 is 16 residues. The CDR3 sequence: CASSKTPGHSTGGYTF. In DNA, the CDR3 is TGTGCCAGCAGCAAAACCCCGGGACACTCGACAGGTGGCTACACCTTC.

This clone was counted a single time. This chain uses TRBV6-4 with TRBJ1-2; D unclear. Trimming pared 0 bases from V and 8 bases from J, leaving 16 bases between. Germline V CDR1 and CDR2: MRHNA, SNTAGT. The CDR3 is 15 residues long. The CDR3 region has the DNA TGTGCCAGCAGTGACTCTGGCACGACACTTGGAGGCTACACCTTC. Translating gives CASSDSGTTLGGYTF.

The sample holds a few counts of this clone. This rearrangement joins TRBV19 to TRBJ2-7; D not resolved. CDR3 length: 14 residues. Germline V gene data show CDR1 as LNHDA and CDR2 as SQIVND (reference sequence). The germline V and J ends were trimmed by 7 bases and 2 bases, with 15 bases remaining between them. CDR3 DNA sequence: TGTGCCAGTACCCGACGCGGTAGACCCTACGAGCAGTACTTC. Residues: CASTRRGRPYEQYF.

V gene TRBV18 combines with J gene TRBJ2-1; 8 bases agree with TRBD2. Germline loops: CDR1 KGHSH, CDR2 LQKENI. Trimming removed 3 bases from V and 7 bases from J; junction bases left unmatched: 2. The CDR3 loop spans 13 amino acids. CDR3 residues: CASSPSGGNEQFF. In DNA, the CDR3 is TGTGCCAGCTCACCCTCGGGAGGGAATGAGCAGTTCTTC.

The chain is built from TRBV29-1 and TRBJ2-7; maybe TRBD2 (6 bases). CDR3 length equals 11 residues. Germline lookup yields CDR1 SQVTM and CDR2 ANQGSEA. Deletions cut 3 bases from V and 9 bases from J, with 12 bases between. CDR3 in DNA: TGCAGCGTTGATCGGGGGAGCGGGCAGTACTTC. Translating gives CSVDRGSGQYF.

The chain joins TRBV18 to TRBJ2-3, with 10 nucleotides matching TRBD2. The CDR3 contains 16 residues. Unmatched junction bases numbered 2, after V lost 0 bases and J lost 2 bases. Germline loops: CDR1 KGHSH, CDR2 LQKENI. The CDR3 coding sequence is TGTGCCAGCTCACCACCAGCGGGGGGGTCCACAGATACGCAGTATTTT. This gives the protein CASSPPAGGSTDTQYF.

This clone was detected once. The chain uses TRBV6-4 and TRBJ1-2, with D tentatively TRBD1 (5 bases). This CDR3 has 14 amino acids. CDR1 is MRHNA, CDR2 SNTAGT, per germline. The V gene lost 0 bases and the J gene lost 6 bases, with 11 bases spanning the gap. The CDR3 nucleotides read TGTGCCAGCAGTGACTCGCCCAGGGCTCATGGCTACACCTTC. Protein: CASSDSPRAHGYTF.

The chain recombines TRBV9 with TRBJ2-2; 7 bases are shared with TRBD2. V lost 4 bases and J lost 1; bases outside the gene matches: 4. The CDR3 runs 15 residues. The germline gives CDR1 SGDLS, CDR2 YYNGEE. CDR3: CASSSGGQNTGELFF. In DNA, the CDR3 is TGTGCCAGCAGCTCGGGGGGTCAGAACACCGGGGAGCTGTTTTTT.

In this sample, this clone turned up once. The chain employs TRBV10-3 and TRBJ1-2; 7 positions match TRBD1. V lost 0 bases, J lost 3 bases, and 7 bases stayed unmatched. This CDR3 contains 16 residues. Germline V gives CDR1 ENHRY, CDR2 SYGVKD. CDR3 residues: CAISESPTTGDYGYTF. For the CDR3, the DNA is TGTGCCATCAGTGAGTCCCCCACTACAGGGGACTATGGCTACACCTTC.

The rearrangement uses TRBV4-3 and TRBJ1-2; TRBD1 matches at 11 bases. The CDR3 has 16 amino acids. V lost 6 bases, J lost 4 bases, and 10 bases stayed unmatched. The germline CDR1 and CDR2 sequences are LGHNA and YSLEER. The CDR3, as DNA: TGCGCCAGCAGGGGTCCGGCGGACAGGGGGCCCTATGGCTACACCTTC. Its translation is CASRGPADRGPYGYTF.

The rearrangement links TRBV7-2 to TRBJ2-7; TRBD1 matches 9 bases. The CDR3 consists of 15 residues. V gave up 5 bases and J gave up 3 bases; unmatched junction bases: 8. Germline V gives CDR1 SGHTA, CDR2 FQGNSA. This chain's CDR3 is CASSPRGGQGYEQYF. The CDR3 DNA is TGTGCCAGCAGCCCTCGAGGGGGACAGGGCTACGAGCAGTACTTC.

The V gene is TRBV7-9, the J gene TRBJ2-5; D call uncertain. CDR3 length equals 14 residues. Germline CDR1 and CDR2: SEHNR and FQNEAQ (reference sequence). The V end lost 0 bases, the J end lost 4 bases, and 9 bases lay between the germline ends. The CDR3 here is CASSLASQIETQYF. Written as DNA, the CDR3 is TGTGCCAGCAGCTTAGCCTCGCAGATAGAGACCCAGTACTTC.

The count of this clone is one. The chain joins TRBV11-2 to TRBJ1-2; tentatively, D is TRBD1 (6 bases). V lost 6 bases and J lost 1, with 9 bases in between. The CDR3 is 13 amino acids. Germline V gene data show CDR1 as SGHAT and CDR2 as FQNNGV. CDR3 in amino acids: CASRGHVNYGYTF. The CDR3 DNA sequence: TGTGCCAGCAGGGGACACGTTAACTATGGCTACACCTTC. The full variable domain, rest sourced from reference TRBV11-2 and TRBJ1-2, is EAGVAQSPRYKIIEKRQSVAFWCNPISGHATLYWYQQILGQGPKLLIQFQNNGVVDDSQLPKDRFSAERLKGVDSTLKIQPAKLEDSAVYLCASRGHVNYGYTFGSGTRLTVV.

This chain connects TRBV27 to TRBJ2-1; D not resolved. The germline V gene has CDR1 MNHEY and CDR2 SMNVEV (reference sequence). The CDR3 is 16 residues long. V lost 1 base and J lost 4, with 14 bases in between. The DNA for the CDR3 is TGTGCCAGCAGTTTATATTCAGAAAAGATTTACAATGAGCAGTTCTTC. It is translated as CASSLYSEKIYNEQFF.

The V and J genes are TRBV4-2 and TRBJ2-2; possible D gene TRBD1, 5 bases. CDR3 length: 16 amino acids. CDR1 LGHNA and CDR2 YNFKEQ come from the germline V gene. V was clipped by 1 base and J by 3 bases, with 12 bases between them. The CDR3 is CASSQVQGSYTGELFF. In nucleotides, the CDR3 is TGTGCCAGCAGCCAAGTGCAGGGCTCCTACACCGGGGAGCTGTTTTTT.

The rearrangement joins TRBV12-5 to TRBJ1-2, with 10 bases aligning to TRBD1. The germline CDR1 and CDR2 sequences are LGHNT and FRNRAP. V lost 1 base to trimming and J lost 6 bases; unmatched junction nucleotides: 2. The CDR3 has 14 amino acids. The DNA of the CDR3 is TGTGCTAGTGGTTTGGGACAGGGGGCCCATGGCTACACCTTC. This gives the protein CASGLGQGAHGYTF.

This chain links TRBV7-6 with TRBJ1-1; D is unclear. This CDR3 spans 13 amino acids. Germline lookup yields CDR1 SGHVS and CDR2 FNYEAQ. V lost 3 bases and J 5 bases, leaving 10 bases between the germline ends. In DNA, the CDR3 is TGTGCCAGCAGCTTGATGGAGGGAACTGAAGCTTTCTTT. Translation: CASSLMEGTEAFF. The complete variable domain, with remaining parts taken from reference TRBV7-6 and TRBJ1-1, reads GAGVSQSPRYKVTKRGQDVALRCDPISGHVSLYWYRQALGQGPEFLTYFNYEAQQDKSGLPNDRFSAERPEGSISTLTIQRTEQRDSAMYRCASSLMEGTEAFFGQGTRLTVV.

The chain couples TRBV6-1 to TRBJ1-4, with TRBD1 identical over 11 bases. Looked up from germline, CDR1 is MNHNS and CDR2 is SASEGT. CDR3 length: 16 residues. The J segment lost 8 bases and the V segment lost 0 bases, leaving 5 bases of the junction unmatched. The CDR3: CASSEAGTGGREKLFF. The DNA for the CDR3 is TGTGCCAGCAGTGAAGCGGGGACAGGGGGTCGAGAAAAACTGTTTTTT.

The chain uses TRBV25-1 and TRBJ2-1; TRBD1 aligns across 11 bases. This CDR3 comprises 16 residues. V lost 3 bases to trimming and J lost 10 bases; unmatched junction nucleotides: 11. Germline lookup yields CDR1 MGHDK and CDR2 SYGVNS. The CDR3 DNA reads TGTGCCAGCAGTGACCCCGGGACAGGGGGTGTAGGGGAGCAGTTCTTC. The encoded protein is CASSDPGTGGVGEQFF. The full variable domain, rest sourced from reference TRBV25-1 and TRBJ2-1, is EADIYQTPRYLVIGTGKKITLECSQTMGHDKMYWYQQDPGMELHLIHYSYGVNSTEKGDLSSESTVSRIRTEHFPLTLESARPSHTSQYLCASSDPGTGGVGEQFFGPGTRLTVL.

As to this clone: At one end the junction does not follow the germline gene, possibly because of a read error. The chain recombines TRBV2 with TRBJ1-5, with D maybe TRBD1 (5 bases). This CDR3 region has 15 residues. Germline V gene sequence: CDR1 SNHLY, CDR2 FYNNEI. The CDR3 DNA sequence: TGTGCCAGCAGCGAAGACAGTACGGGCAATCAGCCCCAGCATTTT. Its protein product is CASSEDSTGNQPQHF. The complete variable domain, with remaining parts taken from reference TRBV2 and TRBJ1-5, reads EPEVTQTPSHQVTQMGQEVILRCVPISNHLYFYWYRQILGQKVEFLVSFYNNEISEKSEIFDDQFSVERPDGSNFTLKIRSTKLEDSAMYFCASSEDSTGNQPQHFGDGTRLSIL.

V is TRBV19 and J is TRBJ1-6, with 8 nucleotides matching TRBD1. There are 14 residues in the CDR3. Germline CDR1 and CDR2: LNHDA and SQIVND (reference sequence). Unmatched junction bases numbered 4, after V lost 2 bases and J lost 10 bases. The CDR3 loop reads CASSIQGAGSPLHF. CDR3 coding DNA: TGTGCCAGTAGTATACAGGGGGCAGGGTCACCCCTCCACTTT.